This TCR beta chain was observed in a study of T cell responses to AZD1222 COVID-19 vaccine. CDR1 and CDR2 (germline): SGHTA, FQGNSA. Trimming took off 6 bases at V and 6 bases at J, with 12 bases between the two ends. CDR3 length equals 13 residues. Profiled with immunoSEQ multiplex PCR; TCRdb holds only in-frame clones, not every one. This sample has about 130,000 clones; roughly 93% occur once, and the top ten carry under 1.2%. Note on this clone: Its antigen is not known.

Points from the study as a whole: Spike-specific TCR breadth and depth were elevated following two AZD1222 doses. A mostly white British donor set with more females was recruited, and clonal diversity was possibly underestimated. Per reports, nearly half of all spike-specific TCRs target regions that are unmutated in variants. CD4 TCRs associated with vaccination spanned spike, dominating at 160-218 and 743-854.

This chain uses TRBV7-2 with TRBJ2-4; either TRBD1 or TRBD2 may fit D (5 bases each). The sequencing here drew on peripheral blood, taken 28 days after the second AZD1222 dose. The TCR was taken from an adult who received the AZD1222 COVID-19 vaccine. CDR3 bases: TGTGCCAGCAGTTCCGGGACCACAAACATTCAGTACTTC. The encoded protein is CASSSGTTNIQYF.